The 16 T cell receptor beta chains below were found in one sample sequenced in a study of T cell repertoires in ileal Crohn's disease. The method was immunoSEQ multiplex PCR; TCRdb's version includes in-frame clones alone and lacks a portion of them. The table records approximately 17,000 clones, over 65% of them present only once. Sequenced input: ileal tissue. The source is an adult with Crohn's disease.

The gene calls are TRBV19 and TRBJ1-5; D possibly corresponds to TRBD1 (5 bases). Trimming removed 1 base at V and 6 bases at J, with 7 bases between. CDR1 is LNHDA and CDR2 is SQIVND in the germline V gene (reference sequence). CDR3 length equals 13 residues. The CDR3 region has the DNA TGTGCCAGTAGTATAGGCAGGGTTCAGCCCCAGCATTTT. Translating it yields CASSIGRVQPQHF.

V is TRBV4-2 and J is TRBJ1-2; TRBD1 might be the D (5 bases). The V and J ends lost 0 bases and 3 bases respectively, with 11 bases between them. Germline V gene data show CDR1 as LGHNA and CDR2 as YNFKEQ. The CDR3 totals 15 residues. The CDR3 loop is CASSQDGGADYGYTF. DNA for the CDR3: TGTGCCAGCAGCCAAGATGGAGGGGCCGACTATGGCTACACCTTC.

The V gene is TRBV27, the J gene TRBJ2-6; D may be TRBD1 (6 bases). The germline V gene encodes CDR1 MNHEY and CDR2 SMNVEV (reference sequence). The V end was cut by 5 bases, the J end by 1 base, with 9 bases between. The CDR3 contains 15 residues. CDR3 sequence reads: CASSTTGSGANVLTF. In nucleotides, the CDR3 is TGTGCCAGCAGTACCACAGGGTCTGGGGCCAACGTCCTGACTTTC.

The rearrangement joins TRBV19 to TRBJ2-1, with D hard to call. CDR1 is LNHDA, CDR2 SQIVND, per germline (reference sequence). V was clipped by 2 bases and J by 1 base, with 12 bases between them. The CDR3 spans 16 residues. The CDR3, as DNA: TGTGCCAGTAGTATAACCGGTTCGCGGTCCTACAATGAGCAGTTCTTC. It is translated as CASSITGSRSYNEQFF.

The rearrangement uses TRBV14 and TRBJ1-2, with unresolved D. Germline CDR1 is SGHDN and CDR2 is FVKESK. The CDR3 is 16 residues long. Trimming left V 4 bases short and J 4 bases short, with 19 bases between. The CDR3 region has the DNA TGTGCCAGCAGCCCTCCGCGGGCCAGTAGCAGCTATGGCTACACCTTC. Protein product: CASSPPRASSSYGYTF.

J is TRBJ1-1 and V is TRBV6-1, with D possibly matching TRBD1 (6 bases). The CDR3 totals 14 residues. The germline V gene encodes CDR1 MNHNS and CDR2 SASEGT. V lost 5 bases, J lost 2 bases, and 12 bases lay in between. The CDR3, as DNA: TGTGCCAGCAGTCGGGTCAGGGGCAACACTGAAGCTTTCTTT. It translates to CASSRVRGNTEAFF.

The chain uses TRBV29-1 and TRBJ1-1; D gene unclear. The CDR3 loop spans 15 amino acids. V dropped 4 bases and J dropped 1 base, with 16 bases sitting between them. CDR1 SQVTM and CDR2 ANQGSEA come from the germline V gene. CDR3 in DNA: TGCAGCGTTGTCCTGGGGATAGGAGGGAACACTGAAGCTTTCTTT. Protein product: CSVVLGIGGNTEAFF.

The chain couples TRBV10-3 to TRBJ1-1; TRBD1 matches at 7 bases. The CDR3 runs 14 residues. Germline assignment: CDR1 ENHRY and CDR2 SYGVKD. The J segment lost 1 base and the V segment lost 5 bases, leaving 4 bases of the junction unmatched. The CDR3 DNA sequence: TGTGCCATCAGTCAGGGGGGCCAGAACACTGAAGCTTTCTTT. Translation gives CAISQGGQNTEAFF.

The CDR3 nucleotides are TGTGCCAGCAGCGAGGCCGGGGGTGGCTATGGCTACACCTTC. Residues: CASSEAGGGYGYTF. V and J are TRBV9 and TRBJ1-2; a possible D gene is TRBD1 (5 bases). CDR3 length: 14 residues. CDR1 and CDR2 from the germline V gene are SGDLS and YYNGEE. The V and J ends lost 3 bases and 4 bases respectively, with 13 bases between them. Based on the CDR3 plus reference TRBV9 and TRBJ1-2, the full variable domain is DSGVTQTPKHLITATGQRVTLRCSPRSGDLSVYWYQQSLDQGLQFLIQYYNGEERAKGNILERFSAQQFPDLHSELNLSSLELGDSALYFCASSEAGGGYGYTFGSGTRLTVV.

This chain joins TRBV27 and TRBJ2-1, with a possible D match to TRBD1 (6 bases). Germline CDR1 is MNHEY and CDR2 is SMNVEV (reference sequence). Trimming pared 2 bases from V and 3 bases from J, leaving 17 bases between. The CDR3 runs to 17 residues. The CDR3, as DNA: TGTGCCAGCAGTTTACTGTGGGACACCCTCGACTACAATGAGCAGTTCTTC. This gives the protein CASSLLWDTLDYNEQFF.

The chain carries TRBV25-1 and TRBJ2-1, with D unclear. This CDR3 spans 15 amino acids. Looked up from germline, CDR1 is MGHDK and CDR2 is SYGVNS. Trimming took off 1 base at V and 0 bases at J, with 7 bases between the two ends. CDR3 sequence (DNA): TGTGCCAGCAGTGAATGGTCGAGCTCCTACAATGAGCAGTTCTTC. Translation gives CASSEWSSSYNEQFF.

The V gene is TRBV6-5, the J gene TRBJ1-6; 9 nucleotides match TRBD1. This CDR3 region has 16 residues. V was pared by 0 bases and J by 10 bases, with 7 bases of the junction left unmatched. Germline V CDR1 and CDR2: MNHEY, SVGAGI. CDR3 bases: TGTGCCAGCAGTTACTCGAAGACAGGGGGTCGGTCACCCCTCCACTTT. It encodes CASSYSKTGGRSPLHF.

This clone was seen a handful of times. The V and J genes are TRBV7-2 and TRBJ2-2; TRBD1 aligns across 8 bases. The CDR3 contains 18 residues. Looked up from germline, CDR1 is SGHTA and CDR2 is FQGNSA. Losses at the gene ends were 4 bases for V and 6 bases for J; bases not matched to a gene: 16. CDR3 bases: TGTGCCAGCAGCTATAAAACCAGGACAGGGCGGATCTCCGGGGAGCTGTTTTTT. It is translated as CASSYKTRTGRISGELFF. The entire variable domain, with the rest obtained from reference TRBV7-2 and TRBJ2-2, is as follows: GAGVSQSPSNKVTEKGKDVELRCDPISGHTALYWYRQSLGQGLEFLIYFQGNSAPDKSGLPSDRFSAERTGGSVSTLTIQRTQQEDSAVYLCASSYKTRTGRISGELFFGEGSRLTVL.

The CDR3 region has the DNA TGTGCCAGCAGCACAGCTCCCTATAGCAATCAGCCCCAGCATTTT. It codes for CASSTAPYSNQPQHF. The genes are TRBV5-5 and TRBJ1-5; D not certain. V lost 4 bases to trimming and J lost 0 bases, with 11 bases between them. Germline loops: CDR1 SGHKS, CDR2 YYEKEE (reference sequence). The CDR3 spans 15 residues.

The chain carries TRBV5-4 and TRBJ1-4, with D maybe TRBD1 (6 bases). This CDR3 comprises 15 residues. V lost 4 bases and J 8 bases, leaving 18 bases between the germline ends. Per germline, CDR1 SGHNT and CDR2 YYREEE (reference sequence). The CDR3, as DNA: TGTGCCAGCAGCCTCCCGGACAGCCCTAGGGAAAAACTGTTTTTT. Translating it yields CASSLPDSPREKLFF.

The genes are TRBV6-5 and TRBJ1-6; 8 nucleotides line up with TRBD1. CDR3 length: 14 amino acids. Germline V gene lookup returns CDR1 MNHEY and CDR2 SVGAGI. V was pared by 6 bases and J by 9 bases, with 7 bases of the junction left unmatched. The CDR3 DNA reads TGTGCCAGCAGACTGACAGGGGCCATTTCACCCCTCCACTTT. Translation: CASRLTGAISPLHF.